Shown below are 32 T cell receptor beta chains from a single sample sequenced in a study of beta chain features in type 1 diabetes. TCRB transcripts that were expressed got sequenced, as all of the isolated RNA had been reverse transcribed. Here immunoSEQ multiplex PCR was the method, and the copy in TCRdb shows in-frame clones only, minus some. The table has about 320,000 clones, less than 15% seen once. The material sequenced was central memory CD4+ T cells from blood. These receptors originate from a man aged 25 to 45 in good health.

V gene TRBV10-3 combines with J gene TRBJ2-7; 7 bases are shared with TRBD1. The trim removed 6 bases at V and 4 bases at J, leaving 3 bases unmatched. The CDR3 totals 12 residues. Germline values: CDR1 ENHRY, CDR2 SYGVKD. CDR3 nucleotide sequence: TGTGCCATCAGAGAACAGGGGTACGAGCAGTACTTC. Translated: CAIREQGYEQYF.

This chain links TRBV7-2 with TRBJ2-6; D is perhaps TRBD1 or TRBD2 (6 bases each). Germline V gene data show CDR1 as SGHTA and CDR2 as FQGNSA. V was pared by 5 bases and J by 4 bases, with 15 bases between. The CDR3 spans 16 residues. CDR3 nucleotides: TGTGCCAGCAGCCAAGGGGGGTCAGGGGGGGCCAACGTCCTGACTTTC. It encodes CASSQGGSGGANVLTF.

This clone was seen many times. The chain uses TRBV5-8 and TRBJ1-1; D not certain. The CDR3 is 8 residues long. In germline, CDR1 is SGHTS, CDR2 YDEGEE. With 7 bases removed from V and 8 bases from J, the gap between germline ends came to 3 bases. The CDR3 protein is CASSEAFF. CDR3 nucleotides: TGTGCCAGCTCAGAAGCTTTCTTT.

The rearrangement links TRBV4-1 to TRBJ2-3, with D hard to call. The germline CDR1 and CDR2 sequences are MGHRA and YSYEKL. Trimming removed 0 bases at V and 7 bases at J, with 5 bases between. The CDR3 spans 12 residues. The DNA for the CDR3 is TGCGCCAGCAGCCAAGATGACTATACGCAGTATTTT. It translates to CASSQDDYTQYF.

The chain couples TRBV6-6 to TRBJ2-1; a weak D match, TRBD1 (5 bases). The CDR3 loop spans 11 amino acids. The germline gives CDR1 MNHNY, CDR2 SVGAGI (reference sequence). The V end was cut by 5 bases, the J end by 7 bases, with 6 bases between. This chain's CDR3 is CASSRQNEQFF. The CDR3, as DNA: TGTGCCAGCAGTAGACAGAATGAGCAGTTCTTC.

V usage is TRBV6-6 and J usage is TRBJ2-5; TRBD1 is a possible D gene (6 bases). The CDR3 contains 15 residues. The ends were cut back, 1 base at V and 5 bases at J, with 14 bases in the middle. CDR1 and CDR2 (germline): MNHNY, SVGAGI (reference sequence). The CDR3 DNA reads TGTGCCAGCAGTTACTGGGGGCGGAGGCGGGAGACCCAGTACTTC. This translates into CASSYWGRRRETQYF.

V gene TRBV30 combines with J gene TRBJ1-1; no reliable D call. This CDR3 has 12 residues. Per germline, CDR1 GTSNPN and CDR2 SVGIG (reference sequence). Trimming removed 0 bases at V and 8 bases at J, with 10 bases between. The CDR3 protein is CAWSVRPSEAFF. Here the CDR3 DNA reads TGTGCCTGGAGTGTACGCCCCTCCGAAGCTTTCTTT.

The rearrangement joins TRBV18 to TRBJ1-1; D gene uncertain. The V end was cut by 5 bases, the J end by 1 base, with 8 bases between. Germline V gives CDR1 KGHSH, CDR2 LQKENI. This CDR3 has 13 residues. CDR3 DNA sequence: TGTGCCAGCTCATTATCGGGGAACACTGAAGCTTTCTTT. It is translated as CASSLSGNTEAFF. Looking up the rest from reference TRBV18 and TRBJ1-1 gives the full variable domain: NAGVMQNPRHLVRRRGQEARLRCSPMKGHSHVYWYRQLPEEGLKFMVYLQKENIIDESGMPKERFSAEFPKEGPSILRIQQVVRGDSAAYFCASSLSGNTEAFFGQGTRLTVV.

The CDR3 DNA reads TGTGCCAGCAGCTTAAGTCAGGGATCTGAGACCCAGTACTTC. Encoded protein: CASSLSQGSETQYF. The chain combines TRBV7-9 with TRBJ2-5, with D perhaps TRBD1 (5 bases). Deletions cut 2 bases from V and 5 bases from J, with 12 bases between. There are 14 residues in the CDR3. Germline V gene sequence: CDR1 SEHNR, CDR2 FQNEAQ (reference sequence).

This clone was recorded a few times. The rearrangement joins TRBV25-1 to TRBJ1-1; D remains ambiguous. The V gene's germline CDR1 is MGHDK and CDR2 SYGVNS. V was cut by 6 bases and J by 6 bases, with 17 bases left in between. There are 14 residues in the CDR3. The CDR3 spells CASSHKNRIAEAFF. CDR3 coding DNA: TGTGCCAGCAGCCACAAGAACCGGATAGCTGAAGCTTTCTTT.

For the CDR3, the DNA is TGTGCCAGCAGCCCGAAGACGGTAGCTAATCAGCCCCAGCATTTT. Protein product: CASSPKTVANQPQHF. This chain links TRBV7-8 with TRBJ1-5; D gene ambiguous. Germline lookup yields CDR1 SGHVS and CDR2 FQNEAQ. The CDR3 covers 15 residues. Trimming cost V 5 bases and J 4 bases, with 15 bases left between them.

This clone was seen repeatedly, ten times or more. The V and J genes are TRBV28 and TRBJ2-3; no firm D call. There are 12 residues in the CDR3. V lost 6 bases, J lost 4 bases, and 8 bases lay in between. Germline CDR1 and CDR2: MDHEN and SYDVKM. CDR3 DNA: TGTGCCAGCAGCTCCCACCCAGATACGCAGTATTTT. This codes for CASSSHPDTQYF.

This clone occurred a few times. The chain combines TRBV27 with TRBJ1-1, with 8 bases aligning to TRBD1. V trimming: 11 bases; J trimming: 1 base; junction bases outside the gene matches: 9. Germline CDR1 and CDR2: MNHEY and SMNVEV (reference sequence). The CDR3 length is 14 residues. CDR3 in amino acids: CAALRDRRNTEAFF. CDR3 bases: TGTGCCGCACTCCGGGACAGGAGGAACACTGAAGCTTTCTTT.

The genes are TRBV19 and TRBJ1-5, with D perhaps matching TRBD1 (5 bases). The CDR3 is made up of 15 amino acids. V was trimmed by 7 bases and J by 4 bases, leaving 17 bases between them. Germline V lookup: CDR1 LNHDA, CDR2 SQIVND (reference sequence). CDR3 region: CASTGDRGGNQPQHF. The CDR3 nucleotides read TGTGCCAGTACGGGGGACCGAGGAGGTAATCAGCCCCAGCATTTT.

This sequence joins TRBV6-1 and TRBJ1-1; D may be TRBD1 (6 bases). Germline V lookup: CDR1 MNHNS, CDR2 SASEGT. Trimming shortened V by 6 bases and J by 3 bases, and 14 bases separated the two germline ends. The CDR3 spans 14 residues. CDR3 DNA sequence: TGTGCCAGCAGCAAACAGGGAGGGGACACTGAAGCTTTCTTT. It translates to CASSKQGGDTEAFF.

This clone was seen a few times. The chain combines TRBV2 with TRBJ2-5, with unresolved D. The V end was cut by 0 bases, the J end by 2 bases, with 10 bases between. Germline V lookup: CDR1 SNHLY, CDR2 FYNNEI. The CDR3 spans 15 residues. The CDR3 loop reads CASSEARTEQETQYF. The CDR3 DNA follows: TGTGCCAGCAGTGAAGCGCGAACAGAACAAGAGACCCAGTACTTC. Combining the CDR3 with reference TRBV2 and TRBJ2-5 gives the whole variable domain EPEVTQTPSHQVTQMGQEVILRCVPISNHLYFYWYRQILGQKVEFLVSFYNNEISEKSEIFDDQFSVERPDGSNFTLKIRSTKLEDSAMYFCASSEARTEQETQYFGPGTRLLVL.

The chain employs TRBV9 and TRBJ2-1; no clear D gene. The CDR3 sequence is 15 residues long. The V end was cut by 0 bases, the J end by 6 bases, with 13 bases between. Germline CDR1 reads SGDLS; CDR2 reads YYNGEE. The CDR3 region has the DNA TGTGCCAGCAGCGTAGAGCACCGCTCGAGCAATGAGCAGTTCTTC. Translated, it gives CASSVEHRSSNEQFF. Full variable domain (outside the CDR3, taken from reference TRBV9 and TRBJ2-1): DSGVTQTPKHLITATGQRVTLRCSPRSGDLSVYWYQQSLDQGLQFLIQYYNGEERAKGNILERFSAQQFPDLHSELNLSSLELGDSALYFCASSVEHRSSNEQFFGPGTRLTVL.

This rearrangement joins TRBV7-3 to TRBJ1-5; D gene unclear. Trimming took off 2 bases at V and 7 bases at J, with 6 bases between the two ends. There are 12 residues in the CDR3. Germline V gene data show CDR1 as SGHTA and CDR2 as FQGTGA. The CDR3 region has the DNA TGTGCCAGCAGCTTAGCGGGGCAGCCCCAGCATTTT. It translates to CASSLAGQPQHF.

This rearrangement joins TRBV5-6 to TRBJ2-1; D possibly corresponds to TRBD2 (5 bases). The V end was cut by 1 base, the J end by 7 bases, with 15 bases between. This CDR3 is 15 amino acids long. CDR1 is SGHDT and CDR2 is YYEEEE in the germline V gene. CDR3 amino acids: CASSLINGISNEQFF. The CDR3 nucleotides read TGTGCCAGCAGCTTGATTAACGGGATCTCAAATGAGCAGTTCTTC.

This clone occurred many times. As DNA, the CDR3 is TGTGCCAGCAGCCCTAGCGGGTCCACCTACGAGCAGTACTTC. It encodes CASSPSGSTYEQYF. The V gene is TRBV21-1, the J gene TRBJ2-7; the table's D gene call, TRBD2, was not cross checked with the DNA. TRBV21-1 is designated a pseudogene. The length of the CDR3 is 14 residues.

This clone showed up just once. This chain connects TRBV11-3 to TRBJ2-3, with D perhaps matching TRBD2 (6 bases). Germline-derived CDR1 and CDR2 are SGHNT and YENEEA. The V end lost 8 bases, the J end lost 4 bases, and 19 bases lay between the germline ends. The CDR3 has 15 amino acids. The CDR3 loop is CASGARRGSADTQYF. CDR3 DNA sequence: TGTGCCAGCGGCGCACGGAGGGGATCGGCAGATACGCAGTATTTT.

This sequence joins TRBV11-2 and TRBJ2-2; 10 bases map to TRBD1. The CDR3 spans 15 residues. The V gene end was trimmed by 5 bases and the J gene end by 4 bases; junction bases not matched to a gene: 4. Germline values: CDR1 SGHAT, CDR2 FQNNGV. This CDR3 reads CASSPGQGGTGELFF. In DNA form, the CDR3 reads TGTGCCAGCAGCCCTGGACAGGGGGGCACCGGGGAGCTGTTTTTT.

The V gene is TRBV11-2, the J gene TRBJ1-6; 8 bases are a match to TRBD1. The CDR3 has 14 amino acids. CDR1 and CDR2 (germline): SGHAT, FQNNGV. V trimming: 3 bases; J trimming: 7 bases; junction bases outside the gene matches: 2. CDR3 bases: TGTGCCAGCAGCTTCAGGGGGCGGAATTCACCCCTCCACTTT. This gives the protein CASSFRGRNSPLHF.

The CDR3 sequence is CASSQEGTANSPLHF. DNA for the CDR3: TGCGCCAGCAGCCAAGAGGGAACGGCTAATTCACCCCTCCACTTT. The chain couples TRBV23-1 to TRBJ1-6; no firm D call. TRBV23-1 carries the ORF label, with uncertain function. V was cut by 6 bases and J by 6 bases, with 15 bases left in between. The CDR3 covers 15 residues.

This clone was seen ten or more times. J is TRBJ1-6 and V is TRBV9; the D gene is possibly TRBD1 (5 bases). Trimming stripped 0 bases from V and 14 bases from J, with 12 bases between. CDR3 length equals 13 residues. Germline lookup yields CDR1 SGDLS and CDR2 YYNGEE. The CDR3 DNA reads TGTGCCAGCAGCGTAGGGGCTGAGGGGACCCTCCACTTT. This sequence encodes CASSVGAEGTLHF.

This clone has more than one count but fewer than ten. The V gene is TRBV5-8, the J gene TRBJ1-5; no definite D call. The germline gives CDR1 SGHTS, CDR2 YDEGEE. Trimming took off 0 bases at V and 10 bases at J, with 11 bases between the two ends. The CDR3 sequence is 13 residues long. CDR3 nucleotide sequence: TGTGCCAGCAGCTTGGGACGGGGTTATCCCCAGCATTTT. This codes for CASSLGRGYPQHF.

This clone has just a few counts. The V call is TRBV7-2, the J call TRBJ2-5, with TRBD2 matching 9 bases. The CDR3 extends over 16 amino acids. Germline CDR1 reads SGHTA; CDR2 reads FQGNSA. The junction had 9 bases not matched to a gene; V was cut back by 5 bases and J by 2 bases. The CDR3 spells CASSPPISGGQETQYF. In nucleotides, the CDR3 is TGTGCCAGCAGCCCCCCAATCAGCGGGGGGCAAGAGACCCAGTACTTC.

This clone was picked up many times. V is TRBV7-2 and J is TRBJ2-1, with D uncertain. Germline CDR1 SGHTA, CDR2 FQGNSA. The CDR3 has 13 residues. V dropped 7 bases and J dropped 5 bases, with 12 bases sitting between them. CDR3 sequence: CASNRPRDNEQFF. The CDR3, as DNA: TGTGCCAGCAACCGACCCCGGGACAATGAGCAGTTCTTC.

The chain couples TRBV5-5 to TRBJ1-1; D gene ambiguous. Trimming removed 6 bases at V and 1 base at J, with 16 bases between. The CDR3 is 15 amino acids. The V gene's germline CDR1 is SGHKS and CDR2 YYEKEE (reference sequence). The CDR3, as DNA: TGTGCCAGCACCCTTAGTGAGGGAGCGAACACTGAAGCTTTCTTT. It translates to CASTLSEGANTEAFF. Full variable domain (remainder filled in from reference TRBV5-5 and TRBJ1-1): DAGVTQSPTHLIKTRGQQVTLRCSPISGHKSVSWYQQVLGQGPQFIFQYYEKEERGRGNFPDRFSARQFPNYSSELNVNALLLGDSALYLCASTLSEGANTEAFFGQGTRLTVV.

This clone was observed a handful of times. The chain carries TRBV7-8 and TRBJ2-5; D might be TRBD2 (6 bases). The CDR3 is 14 amino acids. The germline V gene encodes CDR1 SGHVS and CDR2 FQNEAQ. The V and J ends lost 5 bases and 3 bases respectively, with 13 bases between them. CDR3 loop: CASSLSTGEETQYF. For the CDR3, the DNA is TGTGCCAGCAGCCTTAGTACGGGGGAAGAGACCCAGTACTTC.

The rearrangement joins TRBV15 to TRBJ2-5; D possibly corresponds to TRBD2 (7 bases). The CDR3 runs to 16 residues. Trimming shortened V by 1 base and J by 5 bases, and 17 bases separated the two germline ends. The germline V gene has CDR1 LNHNV and CDR2 YYDKDF (reference sequence). CDR3 DNA sequence: TGTGCCACCAGCAGAGTTGGTGGGGGGGGCGTTGAGACCCAGTACTTC. Translating gives CATSRVGGGGVETQYF.

The table lists this clone with a few counts. V is TRBV29-1 and J is TRBJ1-1; D is unresolved. The CDR3 totals 12 residues. V lost 7 bases and J 10 bases, leaving 19 bases between the germline ends. Germline V lookup: CDR1 SQVTM, CDR2 ANQGSEA. CDR3 bases: TGCAGCGCTTTATACCGGGTCGGGGTAGCTTTCTTT. Translation: CSALYRVGVAFF.